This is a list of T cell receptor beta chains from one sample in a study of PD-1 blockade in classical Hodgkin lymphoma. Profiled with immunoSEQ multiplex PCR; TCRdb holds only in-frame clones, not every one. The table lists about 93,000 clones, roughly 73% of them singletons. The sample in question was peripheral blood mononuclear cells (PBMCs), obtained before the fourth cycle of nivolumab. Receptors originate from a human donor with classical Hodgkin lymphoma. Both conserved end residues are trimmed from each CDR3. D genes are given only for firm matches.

CDR3: ASRRGRGETQY; J: TRBJ2-5; V: TRBV6-1; D: -
CDR3: AISERQDGDEQY; J: TRBJ2-7; V: TRBV10-3; D: -
CDR3: ASSVVEGLAVIKETQY; J: TRBJ2-5; V: TRBV9; D: TRBD2
CDR3: ASGPALGTSQGNEQF; J: TRBJ2-1; V: TRBV11-2; D: TRBD2
CDR3: ASSLALTALAGSSYNEQF; J: TRBJ2-1; V: TRBV5-1; D: TRBD2
CDR3: ASTSAGSQETQY; J: TRBJ2-5; V: TRBV9; D: -
CDR3: ASSVTGTGVSPLH; J: TRBJ1-6; V: TRBV6-5; D: TRBD1
CDR3: ASSTAGTYLSYEQY; J: TRBJ2-7; V: TRBV7-2; D: -
CDR3: ASSISSEADTQY; J: TRBJ2-3; V: TRBV10-2; D: -
CDR3: ASSWGQGISRAF; J: TRBJ1-1; V: TRBV5-1; D: TRBD1
CDR3: ASSLSASDEQF; J: TRBJ2-1; V: TRBV18; D: -